This T cell receptor beta chain emerged from a study of blood T cell repertoires in COVID-19. Overall study context: Material from acute and convalescent COVID-19 was sourced from the United States, Italy and Spain. PBMCs, B-cell-depleted T cells, or T cells were the source of the cDNA or gDNA that made up the material.

The cohort comprised adults aged about 18 to 100 years residing in 24 US areas. Cohorts were assigned according to the clinical history that participants reported. Some clones are missing from TCRdb's copy, which holds only in-frame ones; the method was immunoSEQ multiplex PCR. The table lists approximately 220,000 clones, around 85% of them singletons. The sequencing input was PBMCs or T cells enriched from blood (not recorded which). This TCR came from a woman between 35 and 50 years old with acute COVID-19.

The CDR3, as DNA: TGTGCCAGCAGCTTAATCGGCAGGGCCTATGGAAACACCATATATTTT. Protein: CASSLIGRAYGNTIYF. The J gene is TRBJ1-3, the V gene TRBV7-2; possibly TRBD1 for D (5 bases). This CDR3 is built from 16 residues. V lost 2 bases and J lost 3, with 14 bases in between. The germline V gene has CDR1 SGHTA and CDR2 FQGNSA.